Shown below are 2 T cell receptor beta chains from a single sample sequenced in a study of blood T cell repertoires in COVID-19. Here immunoSEQ multiplex PCR was the method, and the copy in TCRdb shows in-frame clones only, minus some. Altogether 400,000 to 550,000 clones are present, around 89% being singletons, with the ten largest covering 4% to 4.5%. The specimen was peripheral blood. Every receptor here comes from a young woman with acute or convalescent COVID-19.

The chain recombines TRBV19 with TRBJ1-5; D possibly corresponds to TRBD1 (5 bases). This CDR3 is built from 15 residues. Trimming pared 7 bases from V and 2 bases from J, leaving 15 bases between. The germline gives CDR1 LNHDA, CDR2 SQIVND (reference sequence). CDR3 sequence (DNA): TGTGCCAGTACCATGGGGCAGTTGGGCAATCAGCCCCAGCATTTT. Its translation: CASTMGQLGNQPQHF.

J is TRBJ2-3 and V is TRBV19; TRBD2 agrees at 7 bases. The CDR3 is made up of 14 amino acids. Germline V gene lookup returns CDR1 LNHDA and CDR2 SQIVND (reference sequence). The J segment lost 4 bases and the V segment lost 3 bases, leaving 4 bases of the junction unmatched. CDR3 loop: CASSIGGRADTQYF. The DNA for the CDR3 is TGTGCCAGTAGTATTGGAGGGAGGGCAGATACGCAGTATTTT. The whole variable domain, remainder taken from reference TRBV19 and TRBJ2-3, is DGGITQSPKYLFRKEGQNVTLSCEQNLNHDAMYWYRQDPGQGLRLIYYSQIVNDFQKGDIAEGYSVSREKKESFPLTVTSAQKNPTAFYLCASSIGGRADTQYFGPGTRLTVL.